This T cell receptor (beta chain) was documented in a study of beta chain features in type 1 diabetes. Looking at the study overall: The patients were much like the healthy donors in age, gender and cell yields. The study's findings and limits: Type 1 diabetes patients had moderately but significantly shorter TCRB CDR3s in all four CD4+ subsets. Naive, central memory and Treg TCRB repertoires seemed to resemble each other more closely in patients than they did in healthy donors.

V dropped 8 bases and J dropped 5 bases, with 12 bases sitting between them. CDR1 SGHTA and CDR2 FQGNSA come from the germline V gene. The CDR3 contains 12 residues. This clone was seen more than once but under ten times. Its antigen is currently unknown. Investigators reverse transcribed all isolated RNA, so they sequenced expressed TCRB transcripts. Measured with immunoSEQ multiplex PCR; TCRdb has only the in-frame clones, and not every one. Among approximately 250,000 clones listed, 16% were seen once. Material for sequencing was naive CD4+ T cells from blood. The TCR originated in a man in his thirties or forties with type 1 diabetes. J is TRBJ2-5 and V is TRBV7-2, with D tentatively TRBD2 (5 bases). CDR3 in DNA: TGTGCCAGCGTTTCCTCGGGGGAGACCCAGTACTTC. It yields the protein CASVSSGETQYF. The variable domain in full, with the rest retrieved from reference TRBV7-2 and TRBJ2-5, is GAGVSQSPSNKVTEKGKDVELRCDPISGHTALYWYRQSLGQGLEFLIYFQGNSAPDKSGLPSDRFSAERTGGSVSTLTIQRTQQEDSAVYLCASVSSGETQYFGPGTRLLVL.